This T cell receptor beta chain came from a study of blood T cell repertoires in COVID-19. On the study more broadly: Italy, Spain and the United States were the sources of the convalescent and acute COVID-19 samples.

The CDR3 runs 19 residues. Generated by immunoSEQ multiplex PCR, the TCRdb table keeps only in-frame clones and is missing some. The sample contains just over 85,000 clones, 80% to 90% of which appear only once. The sequence was obtained from a man between 45 and 60 years old with acute or convalescent COVID-19. The chain carries TRBV12-2 and TRBJ1-3; the D call TRBD1 from the table was never checked on the DNA. TRBV12-2 is a pseudogene locus. The sequenced material came from peripheral blood. In DNA, the CDR3 is TGTGCAAGTCGCTTAGTCATCCGGGACAGGGGAACGGCGGGAAACACCATATATTTT. Translation: CASRLVIRDRGTAGNTIYF.